This T cell receptor beta chain derives from a study of cytomegalovirus exposure and HLA in healthy donors. CDR1 is SGHRS, CDR2 YFSETQ, per germline. The CDR3 extends over 14 amino acids. As concerns this clone: No antigen is known for it.

Study-level results: TCR beta chains associated with HLA were, in a later analysis, more clonally expanded than equally common others. A list of 150 to 200 TCR beta chains associated with cytomegalovirus was given.

PCR employed 60 Vbeta and 13 Jbeta primers. Assay used: immunoSEQ multiplex PCR; TCRdb lists only in-frame clones, some missing. This sample carries about 190,000 clones, 60% to 80% of them seen once, and the ten largest clones take around 3.2%. The source of this sequence is a young woman in good health and CMV-seropositive. The specimen was PBMCs. The J gene is TRBJ2-5, the V gene TRBV5-1; possible D gene TRBD1, 6 bases. Judging by the DNA end, TRBJ2-7 fits better; the J call may be wrong. In nucleotides, the CDR3 is TGCGCCAGCAGCACCCTTAATGGACAGTACGAGCAGTACTTC. Translation gives CASSTLNGQYEQYF.